The clone carrying this T cell receptor beta chain was seen only a few times. A sample-barcoded 5' primer and a J-beta primer mix were used in a second PCR of about 6 to 12 cycles. TCRdb reprocessed the 5' RACE reads with MiXCR, giving one entry per CDR3 protein. The sample holds 850,000 to 1,000,000 distinct CDR3 sequences, approximately 49% seen once. Per germline, CDR1 SGHTA and CDR2 FQGNSA. V was shortened by 3 bases and J by 7 bases, with 19 bases between the two germline ends. The CDR3 sequence is 16 residues long. This specimen belongs to a study of blood T cells in healthy people across ages. Material: blood. The sequence was obtained from a man younger than 40 in good health. V is TRBV7-2 and J is TRBJ2-1; D is unresolved. The CDR3 region has the DNA TGTGCCAGCAGCTTGGGCGCGGCCGTTCGGTTGAATGAGCAGTTCTTC. Translation gives CASSLGAAVRLNEQFF.